This passage covers 12 T cell receptor beta chains from one sample sequenced in a study of identical twins. In TCRdb, the 5' RACE reads were re-called with MiXCR into one record per CDR3 protein. Here the sample spans under 900,000 distinct CDR3 sequences, 12% being singletons. These data also formed part of another study, on yellow fever vaccine responses in identical twins.

Sequenced input: PBMCs. Receptors were obtained from a woman aged 18-29 years in good health.

This clonotype was detected ten times or more. This chain connects TRBV4-2 to TRBJ2-1; TRBD2 matches at 7 bases. After removal of 3 bases from V and 9 bases from J, the junction contained 5 bases not matched to a gene. There are 13 residues in the CDR3. Germline-derived CDR1 and CDR2 are LGHNA and YNFKEQ. In DNA, the CDR3 is TGTGCCAGCAGCCAGGGACTACGGGGTGAGCAGTTCTTC. Protein: CASSQGLRGEQFF.

The table lists this clonotype with a few counts. The chain recombines TRBV2 with TRBJ2-7, with a possible D match to TRBD1 (5 bases). Deletions cut 7 bases from V and 2 bases from J, with 18 bases between. CDR1 is SNHLY and CDR2 is FYNNEI in the germline V gene. The CDR3 covers 15 residues. Here the CDR3 reads CASKVDPKGPYEQYV. The CDR3 DNA is TGTGCCAGCAAAGTAGACCCTAAGGGGCCCTACGAGCAGTACGTC.

V and J are TRBV20-1 and TRBJ2-4, with 11 nucleotides matching TRBD2. With 5 bases clipped from V and 2 bases from J, the junction kept 8 bases outside the gene matches. The CDR3 runs to 16 residues. The germline gives CDR1 DFQATT, CDR2 SNEGSKA (reference sequence). The CDR3 DNA is TGCAGTGCTCCTGGGACTAGCGGCCTGCCCAAAAACATTCAGTACTTC. Translation: CSAPGTSGLPKNIQYF.

The gene calls are TRBV20-1 and TRBJ2-2; 8 bases map to TRBD1. CDR1 is DFQATT and CDR2 is SNEGSKA in the germline V gene (reference sequence). V was pared by 3 bases and J by 7 bases, with 4 bases of the junction left unmatched. The CDR3 is 13 amino acids. DNA of the CDR3: TGCAGTGCTAGTACAGGGGGTAACGGGGAGCTGTTTTTT. Protein sequence: CSASTGGNGELFF.

This clonotype was observed many times. The rearrangement joins TRBV12-3 or TRBV12-4 to TRBJ1-4; 7 bases are shared with TRBD1. V dropped 6 bases and J dropped 4; count of bases not matched to a gene: 8. The CDR3 extends over 15 amino acids. The CDR3 region is CASRPTGARNEKLFF. As DNA, the CDR3 is TGTGCCAGCAGACCCACAGGGGCCCGTAATGAAAAACTGTTTTTT.

This clonotype was counted at least ten times. The rearrangement joins TRBV7-9 to TRBJ2-5; 7 bases are a match to TRBD2. CDR1 SEHNR and CDR2 FQNEAQ come from the germline V gene (reference sequence). V lost 1 base and J lost 7; bases outside the gene matches: 15. The CDR3 runs 17 residues. In DNA, the CDR3 is TGTGCCAGCAGCTTAGGTCCTCCCGCGGGGGATCAGGGGACCCAGTACTTC. Translating it yields CASSLGPPAGDQGTQYF.

This clonotype was seen at least ten times. The chain recombines TRBV3-1 with TRBJ2-1, with 8 bases aligning to TRBD2. This CDR3 comprises 14 residues. CDR1 is LGHDT and CDR2 is YNNKEL in the germline V gene (reference sequence). V was clipped by 2 bases and J by 10 bases; unmatched bases: 7. CDR3 loop: CASSQNGAGVEQFF. In DNA, the CDR3 is TGTGCCAGCAGCCAAAACGGAGCGGGAGTGGAGCAGTTCTTC.

V usage is TRBV29-1 and J usage is TRBJ1-1; D not certain. CDR3 length: 10 amino acids. Per germline, CDR1 SQVTM and CDR2 ANQGSEA. Trimming stripped 7 bases from V and 8 bases from J, with 11 bases between. The CDR3 is CSAVVAEAFF. CDR3 sequence (DNA): TGCAGCGCAGTGGTGGCGGAAGCTTTCTTT.

In its sample, this clonotype was seen a few times. V usage is TRBV28 and J usage is TRBJ2-1, with 8 bases that match TRBD2. The CDR3 covers 15 residues. In germline, CDR1 is MDHEN, CDR2 SYDVKM. With V trimmed by 7 bases and J by 4 bases, 9 bases remained unmatched. The CDR3 spells CASTRTSSIYNEQFF. The DNA for the CDR3 is TGTGCCAGCACCAGGACTAGCAGCATATACAATGAGCAGTTCTTC.

This clonotype was seen many times. The chain links TRBV29-1 to TRBJ2-1; a possible D gene is TRBD1 (6 bases). The CDR3 is made up of 12 amino acids. V lost 1 base and J 7 bases, leaving 8 bases between the germline ends. The germline V gene has CDR1 SQVTM and CDR2 ANQGSEA. The CDR3 sequence: CSVEARGNEQFF. CDR3 DNA: TGCAGCGTTGAAGCCAGGGGAAATGAGCAGTTCTTC.

This clonotype has more than one count but fewer than ten. V and J are TRBV19 and TRBJ2-2; 9 bases map to TRBD1. The CDR3 is made up of 14 amino acids. Per germline, CDR1 LNHDA and CDR2 SQIVND (reference sequence). With V trimmed by 10 bases and J by 5 bases, 8 bases remained unmatched. Here the CDR3 reads CAINTGGVTGELFF. DNA of the CDR3: TGTGCCATCAATACAGGGGGCGTAACCGGGGAGCTGTTTTTT.

This clonotype was counted at least ten times. The chain combines TRBV25-1 with TRBJ2-5; 9 bases match TRBD2. CDR3 length equals 16 residues. Germline CDR1 reads MGHDK; CDR2 reads SYGVNS. With V trimmed by 4 bases and J by 2 bases, 8 bases remained unmatched. The CDR3 protein is CASSAISGGMQETQYF. The DNA for the CDR3 is TGTGCCAGCAGTGCGATTAGCGGGGGAATGCAAGAGACCCAGTACTTC.